The 27 T cell receptor beta chains listed next were all sequenced from one sample in a study of T cell responses to AZD1222 COVID-19 vaccine. Data came from immunoSEQ multiplex PCR; TCRdb stores just in-frame clones and leaves some out. The repertoire has 94,000 or so clones, roughly 88% of them found once; the top ten carry approximately 25%. This specimen consisted of peripheral blood, obtained on day 0 of AZD1222 vaccination. Receptor source: an adult in good health.

This clone was seen a few times. Other nucleotide sequences in the sample specify the same CDR3. The chain joins TRBV6-4 to TRBJ2-2, with D uncertain. V lost 4 bases and J 1 base, leaving 7 bases between the germline ends. The CDR3 has 14 residues. Per germline, CDR1 MRHNA and CDR2 SNTAGT. Here the CDR3 reads CASSGEGNTGELFF. DNA for the CDR3: TGTGCCAGCAGTGGGGAAGGGAACACCGGGGAGCTGTTTTTT.

The V gene is TRBV19, the J gene TRBJ2-3, with TRBD2 matching over 10 bases. J lost 1 base, V lost 3 bases, and 1 base had no gene match. The CDR3 runs 15 residues. From germline, CDR1 is LNHDA and CDR2 SQIVND (reference sequence). As DNA, the CDR3 is TGTGCCAGTAGTATGGGGACTAGCGGCACAGATACGCAGTATTTT. Protein: CASSMGTSGTDTQYF.

The CDR3, as DNA: TGTGCCAGCTCACTTGAGGGGGCGGATAACTATGGCTACACCTTC. This translates into CASSLEGADNYGYTF. This chain links TRBV18 with TRBJ1-2, with TRBD1 identical over 7 bases. The CDR3 consists of 15 residues. The germline V gene has CDR1 KGHSH and CDR2 LQKENI. V was clipped by 4 bases and J by 1 base; unmatched bases: 6. The full variable domain, completed using reference TRBV18 and TRBJ1-2, is NAGVMQNPRHLVRRRGQEARLRCSPMKGHSHVYWYRQLPEEGLKFMVYLQKENIIDESGMPKERFSAEFPKEGPSILRIQQVVRGDSAAYFCASSLEGADNYGYTFGSGTRLTVV.

The rearrangement links TRBV6-2 or TRBV6-3 to TRBJ1-1, with D hard to call. CDR1 and CDR2 (germline): MNHEY, SVGEGT. CDR3 length: 13 amino acids. V gave up 2 bases and J gave up 5 bases, with 9 bases separating them. CDR3 loop: CASSYRKGTEAFF. DNA of the CDR3: TGTGCCAGCAGTTACAGAAAGGGAACTGAAGCTTTCTTT.

V and J are TRBV7-2 and TRBJ1-6, with D uncertain. With 1 base removed from V and 9 bases from J, the gap between germline ends came to 4 bases. From germline, CDR1 is SGHTA and CDR2 FQGNSA. This CDR3 is built from 12 residues. CDR3 sequence reads: CASSLGSSPLHF. CDR3 sequence (DNA): TGTGCCAGCAGCTTAGGTAGTTCACCCCTCCACTTT.

The CDR3, as DNA: TGTGCCAGTAGAGGAGGGGGGACAGATACGCAGTATTTT. Its protein is CASRGGGTDTQYF. The chain has TRBV19 and TRBJ2-3; D might be TRBD1 or TRBD2, each matching 6 bases. This CDR3 has 13 amino acids. V dropped 6 bases and J dropped 3 bases, with 10 bases sitting between them. Germline V gene lookup returns CDR1 LNHDA and CDR2 SQIVND (reference sequence).

The chain employs TRBV5-1 and TRBJ2-5, with TRBD2 identical over 7 bases. The junction had 5 bases not matched to a gene; V was cut back by 1 base and J by 2 bases. This CDR3 is built from 15 residues. Germline V gene sequence: CDR1 SGHRS, CDR2 YFSETQ. The CDR3 loop is CASSLRASGQETQYF. Here the CDR3 DNA reads TGCGCCAGCAGCTTGCGAGCTAGCGGTCAAGAGACCCAGTACTTC.

The V call is TRBV3-1 (or the pseudogene TRBV3-2), the J call TRBJ2-5, with D perhaps TRBD2 (6 bases). The CDR3 sequence is 13 residues long. Germline V gene lookup returns CDR1 LGHDT and CDR2 YNNKEL (reference sequence). Trimming removed 7 bases from V and 4 bases from J, with 13 bases in between. The CDR3 DNA reads TGTGCCAGCAACGGGGGAATGGGAGAGACCCAGTACTTC. Protein sequence: CASNGGMGETQYF.

J is TRBJ1-1 and V is TRBV7-3, with a possible D match to TRBD1 (6 bases). Looked up from germline, CDR1 is SGHTA and CDR2 is FQGTGA. This CDR3 is 13 amino acids long. Trimming stripped 6 bases from V and 3 bases from J, with 11 bases between. The CDR3 DNA reads as TGTGCCAGCAGTTCGGACAGCTACACTGAAGCTTTCTTT. Its protein is CASSSDSYTEAFF.

For the CDR3, the DNA is TGTGCCAGTAGTATTTCCGGTTACGAGCAGTACTTC. Translating it yields CASSISGYEQYF. The chain uses TRBV19 and TRBJ2-7; D uncertain. Germline CDR1 is LNHDA and CDR2 is SQIVND (reference sequence). There are 12 residues in the CDR3. V lost 3 bases and J 4 bases, leaving 7 bases between the germline ends.

The chain joins TRBV29-1 to TRBJ2-3; 11 bases align to TRBD2. The CDR3 is 15 residues long. The V gene's germline CDR1 is SQVTM and CDR2 ANQGSEA. Trimming at V came to 4 bases and at J to 0 bases, leaving 3 bases not matched to a gene. The CDR3 DNA reads TGCAGCGTTGCCCGGACTAGCGGGAGCACAGATACGCAGTATTTT. Its protein is CSVARTSGSTDTQYF.

This clone was observed once. The rearrangement joins TRBV4-3 to TRBJ2-7, with unresolved D. CDR1 is LGHNA and CDR2 is YSLEER in the germline V gene. CDR3 size: 11 residues. Trimming cost V 4 bases and J 3 bases, with 4 bases left between them. CDR3 sequence (DNA): TGCGCCAGCAGCCCCGGCTACGAGCAGTACTTC. It encodes CASSPGYEQYF.

The rearrangement uses TRBV5-4 and TRBJ2-7; D gene unclear. Trimming removed 4 bases at V and 3 bases at J, with 5 bases between. Germline loops: CDR1 SGHNT, CDR2 YYREEE (reference sequence). This CDR3 is 11 amino acids long. The DNA of the CDR3 is TGTGCCAGCAGCATCGACTACGAGCAGTACTTC. Its translation: CASSIDYEQYF.

The chain employs TRBV28 and TRBJ1-1; TRBD1 agrees at 10 bases. In germline, CDR1 is MDHEN, CDR2 SYDVKM. The V gene end was trimmed by 0 bases and the J gene end by 8 bases; junction bases not matched to a gene: 3. CDR3 length: 14 residues. The CDR3 sequence: CASSLWGGQGEAFF. Here the CDR3 DNA reads TGTGCCAGCAGTTTATGGGGGGGACAGGGGGAAGCTTTCTTT.

This chain joins TRBV10-3 and TRBJ2-7; 11 nucleotides agree with TRBD1. Trimming removed 10 bases from V and 4 bases from J; junction bases left unmatched: 6. This CDR3 contains 13 residues. Germline assignment: CDR1 ENHRY and CDR2 SYGVKD. The CDR3 loop is CASLGQGAYEQYF. The CDR3 DNA is TGTGCCAGCCTAGGACAGGGGGCTTACGAGCAGTACTTC.

The chain recombines TRBV7-8 with TRBJ2-1; TRBD2 aligns across 12 bases. The length of the CDR3 is 18 residues. V trimming: 5 bases; J trimming: 0 bases; junction bases outside the gene matches: 8. Germline V gene lookup returns CDR1 SGHVS and CDR2 FQNEAQ. CDR3 nucleotide sequence: TGTGCCAGCAGCCCAGGACTAGCGGGGAGGATCTCCTACAATGAGCAGTTCTTC. Its protein product is CASSPGLAGRISYNEQFF.

V is TRBV7-9 and J is TRBJ2-3; 10 positions agree with TRBD2. V gave up 5 bases and J gave up 3 bases; unmatched junction bases: 14. In germline, CDR1 is SEHNR, CDR2 FQNEAQ (reference sequence). There are 18 residues in the CDR3. CDR3 region: CASSGEKSSGRLTDTQYF. In DNA form, the CDR3 reads TGTGCCAGCAGCGGTGAAAAAAGTAGCGGGAGGTTGACAGATACGCAGTATTTT.

The chain uses TRBV28 and TRBJ2-2; TRBD1 agrees at 8 bases. The CDR3 totals 14 residues. V was clipped by 8 bases and J by 4 bases; unmatched bases: 6. Germline CDR1 MDHEN, CDR2 SYDVKM. CDR3 bases: TGTGCCAGCTTGCCAGGGGGCCTCACCGGGGAGCTGTTTTTT. Protein sequence: CASLPGGLTGELFF.

The chain has TRBV6-4 and TRBJ1-6; D may be TRBD1 (6 bases). Germline V lookup: CDR1 MRHNA, CDR2 SNTAGT. V was pared by 6 bases and J by 5 bases, with 14 bases between. The CDR3 consists of 15 residues. CDR3 coding DNA: TGTGCCAGCAGGGGGGGGACACTTAATAATTCACCCCTCCACTTT. Its translation is CASRGGTLNNSPLHF.

The chain is built from TRBV21-1 and TRBJ2-1; the table's D call, TRBD2, was not checked against the DNA. TRBV21-1 is assigned pseudogene status. The CDR3 extends over 12 amino acids. As DNA, the CDR3 is TGTGCCAGCAGCATTCCTAGCGGGCGGCAGTTCTTC. Protein sequence: CASSIPSGRQFF.

The chain carries TRBV21-1 and TRBJ1-3. TRBV21-1 is flagged as a pseudogene. The length of the CDR3 is 17 residues. The CDR3 region has the DNA TGTGCCAGCAGCAAAGAAGAGCTTTCCTACCCTGGAAACACCATATATTTT. This sequence encodes CASSKEELSYPGNTIYF.

This rearrangement joins TRBV18 to TRBJ2-3; the D gene is possibly TRBD2 (6 bases). Trimming removed 0 bases at V and 0 bases at J, with 13 bases between. Germline-derived CDR1 and CDR2 are KGHSH and LQKENI. The CDR3 is made up of 17 amino acids. This CDR3 is CASSPPGGRPSTDTQYF. In nucleotides, the CDR3 is TGTGCCAGCTCACCACCGGGGGGAAGGCCTAGCACAGATACGCAGTATTTT.

The J gene is TRBJ1-1, the V gene TRBV6-1; TRBD1 agrees at 10 bases. The CDR3 contains 19 residues. Germline CDR1 is MNHNS and CDR2 is SASEGT. Trimming cost V 4 bases and J 4 bases; bases outside gene matches: 18. The CDR3 here is CASSAPRERWRTGGTEAFF. CDR3 coding DNA: TGTGCCAGCAGTGCCCCACGCGAGCGATGGAGGACAGGGGGCACTGAAGCTTTCTTT.

This sequence joins TRBV9 and TRBJ1-3; the D is unclear. This CDR3 region has 16 residues. Germline CDR1 reads SGDLS; CDR2 reads YYNGEE. Trimming cost V 0 bases and J 0 bases, with 10 bases left between them. The CDR3 sequence is CASSVGAAFSGNTIYF. The CDR3 DNA follows: TGTGCCAGCAGCGTAGGGGCGGCATTCTCTGGAAACACCATATATTTT.

The chain is built from TRBV5-6 and TRBJ2-7; 7 nucleotides align to TRBD2. This CDR3 is 15 amino acids long. The V and J ends lost 4 bases and 7 bases, in that order; junction bases with no gene match: 14. CDR1 and CDR2 (germline): SGHDT, YYEEEE. CDR3 DNA: TGTGCCAGCAGCCTTTCCGGGACTACAACCCGGGAGCAGTACTTC. This sequence encodes CASSLSGTTTREQYF.

This chain links TRBV6-5 with TRBJ1-4; D is perhaps TRBD1 (6 bases). CDR1 is MNHEY and CDR2 is SVGAGI in the germline V gene. V lost 6 bases and J lost 4, with 9 bases in between. The CDR3 runs 13 residues. The DNA of the CDR3 is TGTGCCAGCAGACCCAGGGGTAATGAAAAACTGTTTTTT. This encodes CASRPRGNEKLFF.

This chain joins TRBV7-3 and TRBJ2-1, with 10 bases identical to TRBD2. This CDR3 contains 16 residues. CDR1 SGHTA and CDR2 FQGTGA come from the germline V gene. J was trimmed by 8 bases and V by 5 bases; bases with no gene match: 12. The CDR3 coding sequence is TGTGCCAGCAGCGTAGGATCTAGCGGGAGCCTCCATGAGCAGTTCTTC. It yields the protein CASSVGSSGSLHEQFF.